The 20 T cell receptor beta chains presented below share a single source sample, sequenced in a study of OX40 agonist ivuxolimab in advanced cancers. Only in-frame clones appear in the TCRdb table, and some are missing; sequencing was by immunoSEQ multiplex PCR. The data hold 100,000 or so clones, with roughly four fifths observed a single time. The material sequenced was CD4+ or CD8+ T cells sorted from blood, taken in a trial of the OX40 agonist ivuxolimab. These receptors were obtained from an adult with an advanced solid tumor such as melanoma, head and neck, liver or kidney cancer.

This clone has a single count. The CDR3 reads CASSLEGGYTEAFF. CDR3 nucleotides: TGTGCCAGCAGCTTGGAGGGGGGGTACACTGAAGCTTTCTTT. The chain employs TRBV7-9 and TRBJ1-1, with a tentative D call TRBD1 (6 bases). V was trimmed by 3 bases and J by 3 bases, leaving 11 bases between them. The CDR3 contains 14 residues. Germline CDR1 and CDR2: SEHNR and FQNEAQ (reference sequence).

This clone was seen a few times. The chain joins TRBV27 to TRBJ1-6; tentative D call: TRBD1 (5 bases). Germline CDR1 is MNHEY and CDR2 is SMNVEV (reference sequence). Trimming shortened V by 4 bases and J by 7 bases, and 14 bases separated the two germline ends. The CDR3 totals 15 residues. The CDR3 DNA sequence: TGTGCCAGCAGTTCCTCCGGGACGGACAATTCACCCCTCCACTTT. It is translated as CASSSSGTDNSPLHF.

This chain uses TRBV6-5 with TRBJ2-3; 11 bases map to TRBD1. V was pared by 4 bases and J by 6 bases, with 0 bases of the junction left unmatched. CDR1 is MNHEY, CDR2 SVGAGI, per germline. This CDR3 is built from 13 residues. The CDR3: CASSWTGGDTQYF. In DNA form, the CDR3 reads TGTGCCAGCAGTTGGACAGGGGGCGATACGCAGTATTTT.

CDR3 loop: CSVEWGLNTEAFF. DNA of the CDR3: TGCAGCGTTGAGTGGGGCTTGAACACTGAAGCTTTCTTT. This chain connects TRBV29-1 to TRBJ1-1; weak D call: TRBD1 (5 bases). The ends were cut back, 3 bases at V and 0 bases at J, with 8 bases in the middle. CDR1 is SQVTM and CDR2 is ANQGSEA in the germline V gene. The CDR3 consists of 13 residues.

The chain links TRBV7-2 to TRBJ1-4; weak D call: TRBD1 (6 bases). This CDR3 has 15 amino acids. V lost 4 bases and J lost 7, with 16 bases in between. Germline V gene lookup returns CDR1 SGHTA and CDR2 FQGNSA. CDR3 sequence: CASSSQGGGREKLFF. DNA of the CDR3: TGTGCCAGCAGCTCCCAGGGCGGGGGGCGTGAAAAACTGTTTTTT.

The CDR3 region has the DNA TGTGCCAGCAGGACAGGGTGGACCGGGGAGCTGTTTTTT. This sequence encodes CASRTGWTGELFF. The chain links TRBV6-1 to TRBJ2-2; 7 positions agree with TRBD1. J lost 5 bases, V lost 6 bases, and 3 bases had no gene match. Germline V gene data show CDR1 as MNHNS and CDR2 as SASEGT. CDR3 length: 13 amino acids.

This chain links TRBV18 with TRBJ1-5; weak D call: TRBD1 (5 bases). CDR3 size: 13 residues. V lost 6 bases to trimming and J lost 4 bases, with 10 bases between them. Germline V lookup: CDR1 KGHSH, CDR2 LQKENI. CDR3 nucleotides: TGTGCCAGCTCCGCAGGGCTTAATCAGCCCCAGCATTTT. It specifies CASSAGLNQPQHF.

V gene TRBV6-6 combines with J gene TRBJ1-2; 8 bases are a match to TRBD1. Per the germline V gene, CDR1 is MNHNY and CDR2 is SVGAGI (reference sequence). Unmatched junction bases numbered 5, after V lost 5 bases and J lost 3 bases. The CDR3 runs 14 residues. The CDR3 DNA is TGTGCCAGCAGTCGGACAGGGTACTACTATGGCTACACCTTC. Translated, it gives CASSRTGYYYGYTF.

This clone was counted only a few times. The rearrangement uses TRBV18 and TRBJ1-1, with D possibly matching TRBD1 (6 bases). CDR1 and CDR2 from the germline V gene are KGHSH and LQKENI. V was pared by 5 bases and J by 2 bases, with 12 bases between. The CDR3 has 14 amino acids. Written as DNA, the CDR3 is TGTGCCAGCTCAGTTGGACAGAGTAACACTGAAGCTTTCTTT. It is translated as CASSVGQSNTEAFF.

The chain combines TRBV18 with TRBJ2-5; D is perhaps TRBD2 (6 bases). CDR1 is KGHSH, CDR2 LQKENI, per germline. The CDR3 is 14 residues long. V lost 1 base, J lost 3 bases, and 9 bases lay in between. The CDR3, as DNA: TGTGCCAGCTCACCACGGGTAGCGGAAGAGACCCAGTACTTC. It is translated as CASSPRVAEETQYF.

The chain joins TRBV9 to TRBJ2-3, with 7 nucleotides matching TRBD2. This CDR3 contains 17 residues. CDR1 is SGDLS and CDR2 is YYNGEE in the germline V gene. The V and J ends lost 4 bases and 5 bases, in that order; junction bases with no gene match: 16. CDR3 DNA sequence: TGTGCCAGCAGCCCCCGGGGAGTGGCGGGAGAGAGAGATACGCAGTATTTT. Encoded protein: CASSPRGVAGERDTQYF.

This chain uses TRBV9 with TRBJ1-2; 11 bases agree with TRBD1. The CDR3 length is 15 residues. Per germline, CDR1 SGDLS and CDR2 YYNGEE. Losses at the gene ends were 3 bases for V and 3 bases for J; bases not matched to a gene: 4. The CDR3, as DNA: TGTGCCAGCAGCGCCGGGACAGGGGGTGACTATGGCTACACCTTC. Translated, it gives CASSAGTGGDYGYTF.

A single count supports this clone. The chain is built from TRBV7-9 and TRBJ1-1; D is unclear. The V end lost 1 base, the J end lost 4 bases, and 10 bases lay between the germline ends. The CDR3 contains 14 residues. Germline CDR1 reads SEHNR; CDR2 reads FQNEAQ (reference sequence). The CDR3 DNA reads TGTGCCAGCAGCTTAGGAGAACAGCTCACTGAAGCTTTCTTT. Amino acids: CASSLGEQLTEAFF.

This chain links TRBV10-3 with TRBJ1-1; 7 bases fit TRBD1. V trimming: 2 bases; J trimming: 4 bases; junction bases outside the gene matches: 13. CDR3 size: 17 residues. The germline V gene has CDR1 ENHRY and CDR2 SYGVKD. The CDR3 DNA sequence: TGTGCCATCAGTGAGCCATTACAGGGGCAAGGTAGCACTGAAGCTTTCTTT. It specifies CAISEPLQGQGSTEAFF.

V usage is TRBV2 and J usage is TRBJ2-7; a possible D gene is TRBD1 (6 bases). Germline V lookup: CDR1 SNHLY, CDR2 FYNNEI. Trimming removed 6 bases from V and 0 bases from J, with 18 bases in between. This CDR3 contains 16 residues. In DNA, the CDR3 is TGTGCCAGCAGAGACGCCAGGGGTCGAGACTCCTACGAGCAGTACTTC. This gives the protein CASRDARGRDSYEQYF.

The chain carries TRBV7-3 and TRBJ2-3; perhaps TRBD2 as D (7 bases). V was shortened by 4 bases and J by 6 bases, with 17 bases between the two germline ends. The germline gives CDR1 SGHTA, CDR2 FQGTGA. The CDR3 length is 15 residues. The CDR3 loop reads CASSSTGGREDTQYF. CDR3 in DNA: TGTGCCAGCAGCTCCACCGGGGGGCGTGAGGATACGCAGTATTTT.

V and J are TRBV5-8 and TRBJ1-3, with D unresolved. This CDR3 contains 15 residues. The V end lost 5 bases, the J end lost 0 bases, and 12 bases lay between the germline ends. The germline gives CDR1 SGHTS, CDR2 YDEGEE. The CDR3 bases are TGTGCCAGCAGAGTGGCCGGAGTCTCTGGAAACACCATATATTTT. It encodes CASRVAGVSGNTIYF.

The chain recombines TRBV5-6 with TRBJ2-7, with 13 bases fitting TRBD2. The V and J ends lost 5 bases and 5 bases, in that order; junction bases with no gene match: 10. This CDR3 is 16 amino acids long. Looked up from germline, CDR1 is SGHDT and CDR2 is YYEEEE. CDR3 protein: CASRFELAGGPHEQYF. The CDR3 coding sequence is TGTGCCAGCAGATTTGAACTAGCGGGAGGGCCCCACGAGCAGTACTTC.

The CDR3, as DNA: TGTGCCGTGTGGGATTACAGGGCTAAGCCTTCCTACGAGCAGTACTTC. Residues: CAVWDYRAKPSYEQYF. The chain employs TRBV30 and TRBJ2-7; tentatively, D is TRBD1 (6 bases). V lost 8 bases and J 1 base, leaving 24 bases between the germline ends. This CDR3 is built from 16 residues. Germline values: CDR1 GTSNPN, CDR2 SVGIG (reference sequence).

The J gene is TRBJ2-1, the V gene TRBV28, with D hard to call. The CDR3 runs to 14 residues. V was shortened by 4 bases and J by 9 bases, with 16 bases between the two germline ends. Germline V gene data show CDR1 as MDHEN and CDR2 as SYDVKM. The CDR3 coding sequence is TGTGCCAGCAGTTCCCCCGCCCTGTCGGGTGAGCAGTTCTTC. Residues: CASSSPALSGEQFF.